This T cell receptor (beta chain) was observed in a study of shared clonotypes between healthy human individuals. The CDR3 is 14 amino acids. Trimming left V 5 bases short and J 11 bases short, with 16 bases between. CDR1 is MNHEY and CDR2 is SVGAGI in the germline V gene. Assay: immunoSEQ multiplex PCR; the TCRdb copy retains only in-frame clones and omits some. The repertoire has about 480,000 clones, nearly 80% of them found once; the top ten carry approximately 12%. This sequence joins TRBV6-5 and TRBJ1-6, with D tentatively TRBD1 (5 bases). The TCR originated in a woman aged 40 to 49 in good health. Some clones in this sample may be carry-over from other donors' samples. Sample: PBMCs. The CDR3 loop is CASSLQVEKPPLHF. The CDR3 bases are TGTGCCAGCAGTCTACAGGTGGAGAAGCCACCCCTCCACTTT.